Listed below are T cell receptor beta chains from one sample, sequenced in a study of T cells in Graves' hyperthyroidism and ophthalmopathy. TCRdb reprocessed the multiplex PCR reads with MiXCR, giving one entry per CDR3 protein. The sample holds about 500,000 distinct CDR3 sequences, approximately 15% seen once. The specimen sequenced was blood. These receptors were taken from a woman between 18 and 30 years old with Graves' hyperthyroidism. Each CDR3 is given with its conserved first and last residue. The D gene is left open where the match is weak. Only some rows state a clone size, as once, few, many or a class for expanded clones.

CDR3: CASTPGGSSGTIYEQYF
DNA: TGCGCCAGCACCCCCGGGGGGTCTAGCGGGACTATCTACGAGCAGTACTTC
J: TRBJ2-7
size: few
D: TRBD2
V: TRBV5-1

CDR3: CASSPPWTVEDTQYF
DNA: TGTGCCAGCTCACCACCCTGGACAGTGGAAGATACGCAGTATTTT
J: TRBJ2-3
size: many
D: NA
V: TRBV18

CDR3: CASTRQGYEQYF
DNA: TGTGCCAGCACCAGACAGGGCTACGAGCAGTACTTC
J: TRBJ2-7
size: many
D: TRBD1
V: TRBV6-1

CDR3: CASSVSRGRSGYTF
DNA: TGTGCCAGCAGCGTATCCAGGGGGCGAAGTGGCTACACCTTC
J: TRBJ1-2
size: NA
D: TRBD1
V: TRBV9

CDR3: CASSLPTGDEKLFF
DNA: TGTGCCAGCAGTTTACCTACAGGGGATGAAAAACTGTTTTTT
J: TRBJ1-4
size: few
D: TRBD1
V: TRBV28

CDR3: CASSGTRLGEQFF
DNA: TGTGCCAGCAGTGGGACCAGGTTGGGAGAGCAGTTCTTC
J: TRBJ2-1
size: NA
D: NA
V: TRBV27

CDR3: CARGRDRVVSETRYF
DNA: TGTGCCAGAGGGAGGGACAGGGTTGTTTCAGAGACCCGGTACTTC
J: TRBJ2-5
size: NA
D: TRBD1
V: TRBV7-2

CDR3: CASSGSRAGTGNTIYF
DNA: TGTGCCAGCAGCGGGAGCAGGGCGGGCACTGGAAACACCATATATTTT
J: TRBJ1-3
size: many
D: NA
V: TRBV12-3/TRBV12-4

CDR3: CASSNRDLAYNEQFF
DNA: TGTGCCAGTAGTAACCGGGACTTAGCCTACAATGAGCAGTTCTTC
J: TRBJ2-1
size: few
D: NA
V: TRBV19

CDR3: CSARDRRQARQETQYF
DNA: TGCAGTGCTAGAGACCGGAGACAGGCACGACAAGAGACCCAGTACTTC
J: TRBJ2-5
size: NA
D: NA
V: TRBV20-1

CDR3: CASSRTGDSAYEQYF
DNA: TGTGCCAGCTCACGTACGGGGGACTCAGCCTACGAGCAGTACTTC
J: TRBJ2-7
size: NA
D: NA
V: TRBV18

CDR3: CATSGSGTSPNGQFF
DNA: TGTGCCACCAGTGGTTCCGGGACTAGCCCCAATGGGCAGTTCTTC
J: TRBJ2-1
size: NA
D: TRBD2
V: TRBV24-1

CDR3: CASSAPLQGVLSYNEQFF
DNA: TGTGCCAGCAGCGCGCCGTTACAGGGGGTCTTGTCCTACAATGAGCAGTTCTTC
J: TRBJ2-1
size: NA
D: TRBD1
V: TRBV9

CDR3: CASSFWTGGHQPQHF
DNA: TGTGCCAGCAGTTTTTGGACAGGGGGACATCAGCCCCAGCATTTT
J: TRBJ1-5
size: few
D: TRBD1
V: TRBV28

CDR3: CATSRGAAKNIQYF
DNA: TGTGCCACCAGCAGGGGGGCCGCCAAAAACATTCAGTACTTC
J: TRBJ2-4
size: once
D: NA
V: TRBV15

CDR3: CASRPSGGRTDTQYF
DNA: TGTGCCAGCAGGCCTAGCGGGGGACGCACAGATACGCAGTATTTT
J: TRBJ2-3
size: NA
D: TRBD2
V: TRBV6-2/TRBV6-3

CDR3: CASSSWLEAEQFF
DNA: TGCGCCAGCAGCTCCTGGCTGGAGGCTGAGCAGTTCTTC
J: TRBJ2-1
size: many
D: NA
V: TRBV5-1

CDR3: CASSLKASTYEQYF
DNA: TGCGCCAGCAGCTTGAAAGCTAGCACCTACGAGCAGTACTTC
J: TRBJ2-7
size: NA
D: NA
V: TRBV5-1

CDR3: CASSDRSGTNEKLFF
DNA: TGTGCCAGCAGTGACCGTTCCGGAACTAATGAAAAACTGTTTTTT
J: TRBJ1-4
size: many
D: NA
V: TRBV2

CDR3: CSARELALRGEQYF
DNA: TGCAGTGCTAGAGAACTAGCCCTAAGGGGCGAGCAGTACTTC
J: TRBJ2-7
size: NA
D: NA
V: TRBV20-1